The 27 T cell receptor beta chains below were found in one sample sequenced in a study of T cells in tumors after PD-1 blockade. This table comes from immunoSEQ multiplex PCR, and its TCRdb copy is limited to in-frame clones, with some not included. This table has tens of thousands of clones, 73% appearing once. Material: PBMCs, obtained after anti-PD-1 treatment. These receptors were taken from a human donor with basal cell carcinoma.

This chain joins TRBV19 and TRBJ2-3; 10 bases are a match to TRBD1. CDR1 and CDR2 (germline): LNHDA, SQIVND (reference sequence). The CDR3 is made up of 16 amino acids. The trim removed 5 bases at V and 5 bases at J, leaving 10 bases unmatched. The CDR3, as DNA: TGTGCCAGTAGTGCAGGGGACAGGGGTGCGGGAGATACGCAGTATTTT. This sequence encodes CASSAGDRGAGDTQYF.

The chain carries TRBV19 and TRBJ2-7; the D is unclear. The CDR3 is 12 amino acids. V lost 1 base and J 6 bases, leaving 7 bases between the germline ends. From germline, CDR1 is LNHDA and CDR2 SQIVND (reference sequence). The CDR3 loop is CASSIGAREQYF. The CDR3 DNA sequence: TGTGCCAGTAGTATAGGGGCACGCGAGCAGTACTTC.

This CDR3 is CASSSRGGGNTGELFF. As DNA, the CDR3 is TGTGCCAGCAGCTCGCGGGGGGGAGGGAACACCGGGGAGCTGTTTTTT. The chain uses TRBV7-2 and TRBJ2-2; 9 nucleotides line up with TRBD2. J was trimmed by 1 base and V by 4 bases; bases with no gene match: 4. The CDR3 length is 16 residues. The V gene's germline CDR1 is SGHTA and CDR2 FQGNSA.

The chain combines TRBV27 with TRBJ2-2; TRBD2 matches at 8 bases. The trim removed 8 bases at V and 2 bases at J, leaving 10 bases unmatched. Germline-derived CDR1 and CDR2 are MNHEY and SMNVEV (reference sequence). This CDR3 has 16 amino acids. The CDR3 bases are TGTGCCAGCTCCTCTGGGGCGGGGGGCAACACCGGGGAGCTGTTTTTT. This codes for CASSSGAGGNTGELFF.

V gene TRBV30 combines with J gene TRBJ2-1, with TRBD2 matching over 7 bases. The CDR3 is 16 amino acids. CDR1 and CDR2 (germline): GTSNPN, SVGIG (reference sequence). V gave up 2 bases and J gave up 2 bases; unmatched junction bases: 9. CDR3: CAWSPVVAGAYNEQFF. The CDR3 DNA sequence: TGTGCCTGGAGTCCTGTAGTGGCGGGAGCCTACAATGAGCAGTTCTTC. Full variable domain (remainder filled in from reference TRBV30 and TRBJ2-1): SQTIHQWPATLVQPVGSPLSLECTVEGTSNPNLYWYRQAAGRGLQLLFYSVGIGQISSEVPQNLSASRPQDRQFILSSKKLLLSDSGFYLCAWSPVVAGAYNEQFFGPGTRLTVL.

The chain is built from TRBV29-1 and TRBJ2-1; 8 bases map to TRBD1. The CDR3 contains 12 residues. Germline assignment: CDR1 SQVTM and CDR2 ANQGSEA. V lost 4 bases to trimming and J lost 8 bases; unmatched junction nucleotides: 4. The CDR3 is CSVARTGYEQFF. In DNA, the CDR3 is TGCAGCGTTGCAAGGACAGGGTATGAGCAGTTCTTC.

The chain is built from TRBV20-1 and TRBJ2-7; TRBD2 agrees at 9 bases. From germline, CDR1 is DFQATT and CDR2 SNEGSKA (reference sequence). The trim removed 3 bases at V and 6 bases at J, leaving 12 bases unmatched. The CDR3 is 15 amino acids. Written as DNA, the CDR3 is TGCAGTGCTAGTGGTAGGCTAGCGGGATTACCCGAGCAGTACTTC. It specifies CSASGRLAGLPEQYF.

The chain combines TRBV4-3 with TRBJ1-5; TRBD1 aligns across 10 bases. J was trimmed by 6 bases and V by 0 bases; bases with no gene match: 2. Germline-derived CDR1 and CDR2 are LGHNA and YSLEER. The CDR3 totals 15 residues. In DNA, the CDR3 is TGCGCCAGCAGCCAAGATAGGGACAGGGGTCAGCCCCAGCATTTT. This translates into CASSQDRDRGQPQHF.

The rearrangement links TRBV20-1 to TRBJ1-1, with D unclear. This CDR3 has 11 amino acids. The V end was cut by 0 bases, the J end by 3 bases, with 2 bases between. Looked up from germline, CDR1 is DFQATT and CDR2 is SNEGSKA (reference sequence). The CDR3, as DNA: TGCAGTGCTAGAGACTACACTGAAGCTTTCTTT. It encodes CSARDYTEAFF.

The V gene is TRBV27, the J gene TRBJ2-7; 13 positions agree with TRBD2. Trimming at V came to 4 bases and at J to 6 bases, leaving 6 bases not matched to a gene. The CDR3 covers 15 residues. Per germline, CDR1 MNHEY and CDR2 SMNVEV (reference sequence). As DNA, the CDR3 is TGTGCCAGCAGTTCCGGGACTAGCGGGGTCGGCGAGCAGTACTTC. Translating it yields CASSSGTSGVGEQYF.

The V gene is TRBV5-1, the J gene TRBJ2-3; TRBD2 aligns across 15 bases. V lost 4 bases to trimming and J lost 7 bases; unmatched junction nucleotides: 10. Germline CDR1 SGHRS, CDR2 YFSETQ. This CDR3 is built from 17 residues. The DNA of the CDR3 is TGCGCCAGCAGCAAGGGACTAGCGGGGGGACCCACGAATACGCAGTATTTT. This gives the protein CASSKGLAGGPTNTQYF.

CDR3: CASSISEKLFF. CDR3 coding DNA: TGTGCCAGTAGTATCTCTGAAAAACTGTTTTTT. The chain has TRBV19 and TRBJ1-4; D is unresolved. The CDR3 length is 11 residues. Germline V lookup: CDR1 LNHDA, CDR2 SQIVND (reference sequence). Trimming stripped 3 bases from V and 7 bases from J, with 3 bases between.

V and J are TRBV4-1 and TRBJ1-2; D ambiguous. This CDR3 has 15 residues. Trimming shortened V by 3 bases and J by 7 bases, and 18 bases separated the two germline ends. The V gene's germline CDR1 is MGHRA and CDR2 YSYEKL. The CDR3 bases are TGCGCCAGCAGCCACCCCGGGTACGGAAGAGCTGGCTACACCTTC. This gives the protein CASSHPGYGRAGYTF.

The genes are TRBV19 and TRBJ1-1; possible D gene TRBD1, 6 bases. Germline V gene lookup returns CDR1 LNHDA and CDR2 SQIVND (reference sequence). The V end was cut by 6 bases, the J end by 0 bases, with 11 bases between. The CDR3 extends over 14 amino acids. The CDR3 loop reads CASRTQGLNTEAFF. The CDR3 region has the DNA TGTGCCAGTAGAACTCAGGGGTTGAACACTGAAGCTTTCTTT.

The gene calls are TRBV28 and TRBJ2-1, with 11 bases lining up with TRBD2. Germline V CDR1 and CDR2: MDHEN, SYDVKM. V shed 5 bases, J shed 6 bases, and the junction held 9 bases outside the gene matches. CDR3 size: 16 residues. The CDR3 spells CASSPLVAGGFNEQFF. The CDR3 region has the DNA TGTGCCAGCAGTCCGCTGGTAGCGGGAGGGTTCAATGAGCAGTTCTTC.

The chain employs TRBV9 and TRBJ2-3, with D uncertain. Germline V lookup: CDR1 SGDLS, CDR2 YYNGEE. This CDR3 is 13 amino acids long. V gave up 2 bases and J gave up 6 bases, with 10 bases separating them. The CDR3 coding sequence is TGTGCCAGCAGCGTCCGGGCGGTCGATACGCAGTATTTT. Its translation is CASSVRAVDTQYF.

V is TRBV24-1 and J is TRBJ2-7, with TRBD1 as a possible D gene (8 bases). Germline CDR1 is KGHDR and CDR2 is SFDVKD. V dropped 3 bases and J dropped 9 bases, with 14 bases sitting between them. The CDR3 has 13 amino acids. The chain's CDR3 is CATSDQDREGQYF. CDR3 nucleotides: TGTGCCACCAGTGATCAGGACAGGGAGGGGCAGTACTTC.

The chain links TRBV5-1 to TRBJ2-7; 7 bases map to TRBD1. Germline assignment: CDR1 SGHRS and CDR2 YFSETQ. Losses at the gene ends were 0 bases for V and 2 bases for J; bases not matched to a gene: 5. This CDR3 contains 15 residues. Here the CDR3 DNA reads TGCGCCAGCAGCTTGGATCCTGGACAGGCCTACGAGCAGTACTTC. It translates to CASSLDPGQAYEQYF. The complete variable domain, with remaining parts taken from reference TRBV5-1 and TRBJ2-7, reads KAGVTQTPRYLIKTRGQQVTLSCSPISGHRSVSWYQQTPGQGLQFLFEYFSETQRNKGNFPGRFSGRQFSNSRSEMNVSTLELGDSALYLCASSLDPGQAYEQYFGPGTRLTVT.

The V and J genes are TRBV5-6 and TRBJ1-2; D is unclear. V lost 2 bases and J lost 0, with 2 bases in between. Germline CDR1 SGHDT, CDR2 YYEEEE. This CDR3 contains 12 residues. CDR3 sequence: CASSFTNYGYTF. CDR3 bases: TGTGCCAGCAGCTTTACTAACTATGGCTACACCTTC.

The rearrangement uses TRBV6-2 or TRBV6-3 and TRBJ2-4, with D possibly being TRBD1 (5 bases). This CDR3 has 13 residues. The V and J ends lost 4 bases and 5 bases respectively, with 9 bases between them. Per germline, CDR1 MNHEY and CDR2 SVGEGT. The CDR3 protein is CASSWTYQNIQYF. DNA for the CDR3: TGTGCCAGCAGTTGGACATATCAAAACATTCAGTACTTC.

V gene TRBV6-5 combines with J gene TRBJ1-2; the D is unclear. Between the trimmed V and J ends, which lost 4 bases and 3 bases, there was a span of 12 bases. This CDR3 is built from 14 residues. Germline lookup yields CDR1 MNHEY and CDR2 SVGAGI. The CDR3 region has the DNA TGTGCCAGCAGTTTCCCGGAGGACGACTATGGCTACACCTTC. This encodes CASSFPEDDYGYTF.

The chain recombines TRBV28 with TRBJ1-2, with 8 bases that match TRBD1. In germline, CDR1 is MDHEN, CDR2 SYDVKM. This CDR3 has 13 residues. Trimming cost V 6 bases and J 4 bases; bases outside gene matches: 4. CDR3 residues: CASRTGVSYGYTF. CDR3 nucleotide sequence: TGTGCCAGCAGGACAGGGGTGAGCTATGGCTACACCTTC.

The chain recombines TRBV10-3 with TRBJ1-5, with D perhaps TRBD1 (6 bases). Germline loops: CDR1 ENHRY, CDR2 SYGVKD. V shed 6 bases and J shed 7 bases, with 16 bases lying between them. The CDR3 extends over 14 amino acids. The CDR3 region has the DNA TGTGCCATCAGCGGTAAGGGGGGGGACCAGCCCCAGCATTTT. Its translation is CAISGKGGDQPQHF.

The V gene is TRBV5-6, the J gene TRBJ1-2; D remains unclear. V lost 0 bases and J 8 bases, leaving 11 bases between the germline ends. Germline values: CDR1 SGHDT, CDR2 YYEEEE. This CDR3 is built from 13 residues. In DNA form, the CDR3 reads TGTGCCAGCAGCTTGGAATTCTCTGGGGGCTACACCTTC. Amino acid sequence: CASSLEFSGGYTF.

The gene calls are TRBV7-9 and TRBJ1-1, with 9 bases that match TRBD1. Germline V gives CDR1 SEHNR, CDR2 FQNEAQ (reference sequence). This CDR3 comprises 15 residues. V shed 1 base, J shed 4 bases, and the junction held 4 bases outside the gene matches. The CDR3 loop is CASSLVRQGGTEAFF. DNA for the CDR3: TGTGCCAGCAGCTTAGTCCGACAGGGGGGCACTGAAGCTTTCTTT.

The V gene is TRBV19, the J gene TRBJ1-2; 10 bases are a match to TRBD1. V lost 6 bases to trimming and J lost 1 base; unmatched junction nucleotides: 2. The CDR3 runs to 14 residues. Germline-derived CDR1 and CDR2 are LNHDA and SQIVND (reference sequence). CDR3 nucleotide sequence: TGTGCCAGTAGCCGGACAGGGGGTAACTATGGCTACACCTTC. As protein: CASSRTGGNYGYTF.

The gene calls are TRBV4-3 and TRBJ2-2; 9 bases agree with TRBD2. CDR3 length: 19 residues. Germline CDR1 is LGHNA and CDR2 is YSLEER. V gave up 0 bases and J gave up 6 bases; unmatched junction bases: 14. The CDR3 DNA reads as TGCGCCAGCAGCCAAGATTTCGGGATTAGCGGGGGAGGTTCCGGGGAGCTGTTTTTT. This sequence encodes CASSQDFGISGGGSGELFF.